The 10 T cell receptor beta chains in this list originate from one sample, sequenced in a study of human T cells and chemical hapten exposure. TCRdb reanalysed the RACE reads using MiXCR and keeps one entry per CDR3 protein. The repertoire holds about 120,000 distinct CDR3 sequences, with 9% to 14% as singletons. The sample's time point: patch test 1, 2 weeks after DPC sensitization. The treatment denotes: therapeutic diphenylcyclopropenone sensitization with weekly scalp DPC. Sequencing used whole blood, obtained in connection with sensitization to the hapten diphenylcyclopropenone (DPC). The source is a woman aged 50 to 60 with alopecia areata. Some clones in this sample may be carry-over from other donors' samples.

The chain is built from TRBV5-1 and TRBJ2-1, with 9 positions matching TRBD1. V trimming: 4 bases; J trimming: 7 bases; junction bases outside the gene matches: 9. Germline V gene lookup returns CDR1 SGHRS and CDR2 YFSETQ. This CDR3 has 15 amino acids. The CDR3 reads CASSHSWDRVNEQFF. CDR3 sequence (DNA): TGCGCCAGCAGCCATTCCTGGGACAGGGTTAATGAGCAGTTCTTC. The full variable domain, its missing parts supplied by reference TRBV5-1 and TRBJ2-1, is KAGVTQTPRYLIKTRGQQVTLSCSPISGHRSVSWYQQTPGQGLQFLFEYFSETQRNKGNFPGRFSGRQFSNSRSEMNVSTLELGDSALYLCASSHSWDRVNEQFFGPGTRLTVL.

This rearrangement joins TRBV6-6 to TRBJ2-7, with D possibly matching TRBD1 (6 bases). CDR1 MNHNY and CDR2 SVGAGI come from the germline V gene (reference sequence). V was clipped by 3 bases and J by 6 bases, with 15 bases between them. The CDR3 sequence is 14 residues long. The CDR3 spells CASSYDRPPSEQYF. CDR3 sequence (DNA): TGTGCCAGCAGTTATGACAGGCCTCCCTCCGAGCAGTACTTC.

This clonotype was counted between two and nine times. The CDR3 loop reads CASSLWASGFTDTQYF. CDR3 DNA sequence: TGTGCCAGCAGCTTATGGGCTAGCGGGTTCACAGATACGCAGTATTTT. The V call is TRBV7-8, the J call TRBJ2-3, with 8 bases lining up with TRBD2. With 2 bases clipped from V and 2 bases from J, the junction kept 6 bases outside the gene matches. This CDR3 has 16 residues. Germline CDR1 SGHVS, CDR2 FQNEAQ.

This clonotype was counted between two and nine times. The rearrangement links TRBV7-6 to TRBJ2-1; D may be TRBD2 (5 bases). The CDR3 has 20 amino acids. Trimming removed 1 base at V and 4 bases at J, with 26 bases between. CDR1 is SGHVS and CDR2 is FNYEAQ in the germline V gene. The DNA for the CDR3 is TGTGCCAGCAGCTTAGAGGCCTCTGGAGCGGCCCTACGAACTTACAATGAGCAGTTCTTC. Translation gives CASSLEASGAALRTYNEQFF.

This clonotype was observed at least ten times. V usage is TRBV7-8 and J usage is TRBJ2-1, with TRBD2 matching over 7 bases. With V trimmed by 5 bases and J by 9 bases, 10 bases remained unmatched. The CDR3 runs 14 residues. Germline values: CDR1 SGHVS, CDR2 FQNEAQ. Here the CDR3 reads CASSNTWGGGEQFF. CDR3 in DNA: TGTGCCAGCAGCAACACGTGGGGGGGTGGTGAGCAGTTCTTC.

This clonotype was detected many times. V gene TRBV20-1 combines with J gene TRBJ2-2; 8 nucleotides line up with TRBD2. The germline V gene has CDR1 DFQATT and CDR2 SNEGSKA (reference sequence). CDR3 length: 15 residues. V dropped 6 bases and J dropped 3; count of bases not matched to a gene: 9. The CDR3, as DNA: TGCAGTGCGGAAGCAGGGACTAGGGACACCGGGGAGCTGTTTTTT. Residues: CSAEAGTRDTGELFF.

This chain joins TRBV7-9 and TRBJ1-2; D uncertain. Germline lookup yields CDR1 SEHNR and CDR2 FQNEAQ (reference sequence). This CDR3 is built from 13 residues. Between the trimmed V and J ends, which lost 5 bases and 7 bases, there was a span of 14 bases. The CDR3 protein is CASSLGFEAGYTF. The CDR3 nucleotides read TGTGCCAGCAGCCTAGGTTTTGAGGCTGGCTACACCTTC.

This clonotype has only a few counts. This sequence joins TRBV10-2 and TRBJ1-5; D not resolved. CDR1 is WSHSY and CDR2 is SAAADI in the germline V gene. Trimming shortened V by 10 bases and J by 0 bases, and 13 bases separated the two germline ends. The length of the CDR3 is 14 residues. The CDR3 reads CATRGDNSNQPQHF. The CDR3 bases are TGCGCCACACGGGGAGATAATAGCAATCAGCCCCAGCATTTT.

The CDR3 DNA sequence: TGTGCCAGCTCGACCGGGACTCCGATAACACCCTACGAGCAGTACTTC. It specifies CASSTGTPITPYEQYF. J is TRBJ2-7 and V is TRBV18; perhaps TRBD2 as D (6 bases). The CDR3 is 16 residues long. The V gene's germline CDR1 is KGHSH and CDR2 LQKENI. The V end was cut by 6 bases, the J end by 2 bases, with 20 bases between.

The chain carries TRBV9 and TRBJ2-3; unclear D gene. V was trimmed by 6 bases and J by 3 bases, leaving 17 bases between them. The CDR3 is 15 amino acids. CDR1 is SGDLS, CDR2 YYNGEE, per germline. The CDR3 bases are TGTGCCAGCAATATTCTGGACCTTGCAACAGATACGCAGTATTTT. It encodes CASNILDLATDTQYF.